This entry describes one T cell receptor beta chain. Its antigen remains unknown. The sample belongs to a study of OX40 agonist ivuxolimab in advanced cancers. Study-level background: Patients were infused with ivuxolimab every 2 weeks at 0.01 to 10 mg/kg. Three patients, one with hepatocellular carcinoma and two with cutaneous melanoma, achieved partial responses.

The assay was immunoSEQ multiplex PCR, and TCRdb's table has in-frame clones only and misses some. This table holds 50,000 to 65,000 clones, 70% to 90% found once. Study-wide points: CD4+ and CD8+ T cells in blood underwent clonal expansion by week 6 at 0.1 to 3.0 mg/kg.

V lost 6 bases, J lost 5 bases, and 14 bases lay in between. The CDR3 is 14 residues long. Per the germline V gene, CDR1 is MGHRA and CDR2 is YSYEKL. The receptor's source is an adult with an advanced solid tumor such as melanoma, head and neck, liver or kidney cancer. This material consisted of CD4+ or CD8+ T cells sorted from blood, taken in a trial of the OX40 agonist ivuxolimab. The rearrangement links TRBV4-1 to TRBJ2-1, with a weak D call TRBD2 (7 bases). DNA of the CDR3: TGCGCCAGCAGAGCGGCGGGGGCAAACAATGAGCAGTTCTTC. It encodes CASRAAGANNEQFF.